The rows below give T cell receptor beta chains drawn from one sample of a study of CXCR3-negative and CXCR3-positive naive CD8 T cells. TCRdb re-called the 5' RACE reads; one entry per CDR3 protein, DNA not given. This listing includes 50,000 to 60,000 distinct CDR3 sequences. Input material: naive CXCR3- CD8+ T cells from blood. The receptor source for this set is a human donor in good health. Some clones in this sample may be carry-over from other donors' samples. CDR3s include the opening cysteine and the closing phenylalanine or tryptophan.

>TRBV9|14|TRBJ2-4
CASSAPEQGDIQYF
>TRBV29-1|14|TRBJ2-2
CSVEDRGSTGELFF
>TRBV7-3|14|TRBJ1-6
CASSLAVGDSPLHF
>TRBV6-5|14|TRBJ2-7
CASSRGTSGYEQYF
>TRBV3-1|14|TRBJ2-2
CASGEGTNTGELFF
>TRBV29-1|16|TRBJ2-1
CSATGGLAGVGDEQFF
>TRBV7-9|15|TRBJ2-6
CASSPGQVGANVLTF
>TRBV6-5|18|TRBJ2-3
CASSRQPRGARDTDTQYF
>TRBV28|15|TRBJ1-5
CASSWVGRGNQPQHF
>TRBV7-9|15|TRBJ2-5
CASSLIGLDQETQYF
>TRBV4-1|16|TRBJ1-2
CASSQRGQGDDYGYTF
>TRBV28|15|TRBJ2-3
CASSFGRGGLDTQYF
>TRBV7-6|13|TRBJ2-7
CASSLAGAYEQYF
>TRBV5-1|13|TRBJ2-5
CASSPGALETQYF
>TRBV29-1|14|TRBJ2-2
CSAPAGTNTGELFF
>TRBV7-9|15|TRBJ2-1
CASSIPGGSYNEQFF